The rows below give T cell receptor beta chains drawn from one sample of a study of spatial heterogeneity in lung cancer. TCRdb re-called the 5' RACE reads with MiXCR, one entry per CDR3 protein. The profile shows about 2,900 distinct CDR3 sequences, 15% to 20% of them singletons. Material: PBMCs, obtained at surgery. The receptor source for this set is a female donor with early-stage non-small cell lung cancer. CDR3s include the opening cysteine and the closing phenylalanine or tryptophan. The D gene is left open where the match is weak. Not all rows give a size; the values are once, few, many and, for expanded clones, a class.

CDR3aa,CDR3nt,j_gene,v_gene,d_gene,abundance
CAWSPRGGTEAFF,TGTGCCTGGAGTCCCAGGGGAGGAACTGAAGCTTTCTTT,TRBJ1-1,TRBV30,.,once
CASSSGGRYEQYF,TGTGCCAGCAGCAGTGGCGGTCGGTACGAGCAGTACTTC,TRBJ2-7,TRBV5-4,.,many
CASSAGTSGVTYEQYF,TGTGCCAGCAGCGCCGGGACTAGCGGGGTCACCTACGAGCAGTACTTC,TRBJ2-7,TRBV9,TRBD2,many
CATSDRREGGETQYF,TGTGCCACCAGTGATCGGCGGGAGGGTGGAGAGACCCAGTACTTC,TRBJ2-5,TRBV24-1,TRBD2,once
CASSQVVAGGREQTQYF,TGTGCCAGCAGCCAAGTGGTAGCGGGAGGGAGAGAACAGACCCAGTACTTC,TRBJ2-5,TRBV4-2,TRBD2,many
CASSTGIPDSEAFF,TGTGCCAGCAGTACAGGGATCCCCGACTCTGAAGCTTTCTTT,TRBJ1-1,TRBV7-9,.,many
CAGSGLQETQYF,TGTGCCGGAAGCGGACTCCAAGAGACCCAGTACTTC,TRBJ2-5,TRBV30,.,many
CASSVRRGGPVGETQYF,TGTGCCAGCAGCGTTCGGAGGGGTGGACCAGTGGGAGAGACCCAGTACTTC,TRBJ2-5,TRBV9,.,.
CATSDFGYNEQFF,TGTGCCACCAGTGATTTTGGCTACAATGAGCAGTTCTTC,TRBJ2-1,TRBV24-1,.,.
CASSFGGEQFF,TGTGCCAGCAGCTTTGGTGGTGAGCAGTTCTTC,TRBJ2-1,TRBV7-9,.,many
CASSLAGGEETQYF,TGCGCCAGCAGCTTGGCTGGAGGGGAAGAGACCCAGTACTTC,TRBJ2-5,TRBV5-1,.,medium-sized
CASSLPDGDHGYTF,TGTGCCAGCAGCTTACCGGACGGAGATCATGGCTACACCTTC,TRBJ1-2,TRBV11-1,.,many
CASSTNTEAFF,TGTGCCAGCAGTACGAACACTGAAGCTTTCTTT,TRBJ1-1,TRBV28,.,few
CASSPRTGNTEAFF,TGTGCCAGCAGCCCCCGGACGGGGAACACTGAAGCTTTCTTT,TRBJ1-1,TRBV7-8,.,few
CATSRDIHKQGIKTSGKVGEQFF,TGTGCCACCAGCAGAGATATCCACAAGCAGGGTATCAAGACTAGCGGGAAGGTAGGAGAGCAGTTCTTC,TRBJ2-1,TRBV15,TRBD2,many
CASSLATGLDQYF,TGTGCCAGCAGCTTAGCGACGGGACTAGACCAGTACTTC,TRBJ2-5,TRBV7-2,TRBD2,.
CSASRGVAGVGETQYF,TGCAGTGCTAGCCGCGGGGTAGCGGGAGTGGGAGAGACCCAGTACTTC,TRBJ2-5,TRBV20-1,TRBD2,many
CASSLTLWGPMNTEAFF,TGTGCCAGCAGCCTAACCCTTTGGGGACCCATGAACACTGAAGCTTTCTTT,TRBJ1-1,TRBV7-9,.,many
CAVRGRVRSPLHF,TGTGCCGTCAGGGGGCGGGTAAGGTCACCCCTCCACTTT,TRBJ1-6,TRBV28,TRBD1,.
CSVARIQGASTDTQYF,TGCAGCGTTGCGCGAATACAGGGGGCTAGCACAGATACGCAGTATTTT,TRBJ2-3,TRBV29-1,TRBD1,many
CASSLLTGNTIYF,TGTGCCAGCAGTCTCCTGACTGGAAACACCATATATTTT,TRBJ1-3,TRBV6-5,.,many
CASYRPHMNTEAFF,TGTGCCAGCTACAGGCCCCACATGAACACTGAAGCTTTCTTT,TRBJ1-1,TRBV6-5,.,.
CASSPTSATDTQYF,TGTGCCAGCAGCCCAACTAGCGCGACGGATACGCAGTATTTT,TRBJ2-3,TRBV7-3,TRBD2,many
CASSFWGKLEGSDTQYF,TGTGCCAGCAGCTTTTGGGGCAAACTAGAGGGGTCAGATACGCAGTATTTT,TRBJ2-3,TRBV7-8,.,few
CASSLGGLAAINEQFF,TGTGCCAGCAGCCTAGGGGGGCTGGCGGCTATCAATGAGCAGTTCTTC,TRBJ2-1,TRBV7-3,.,many
CASRALAGAGNEQFF,TGTGCCAGCAGGGCTTTAGCGGGAGCTGGCAATGAGCAGTTCTTC,TRBJ2-1,TRBV3-1,TRBD2,medium-sized
CASSLAPGSSYEQYF,TGCGCCAGCAGCTTGGCTCCCGGTAGCTCCTACGAGCAGTACTTC,TRBJ2-7,TRBV5-1,.,many
CASSPPPGEQYF,TGTGCCAGCAGTCCTCCGCCAGGAGAGCAGTACTTC,TRBJ2-7,TRBV28,.,many
CASSLASGLTTDTQYF,TGCGCCAGCAGCTTGGCGTCTGGACTTACCACAGATACGCAGTATTTT,TRBJ2-3,TRBV5-1,.,many
CASSLGPQGSYEQYF,TGTGCCAGCAGCTTAGGCCCGCAAGGAAGCTACGAGCAGTACTTC,TRBJ2-7,TRBV7-8,.,.
CASSLPSGEQYF,TGTGCCAGCAGCCTCCCGAGCGGCGAGCAGTACTTC,TRBJ2-7,TRBV3-1,.,many
CASSLGQTNTGELFF,TGCGCCAGCAGCTTGGGACAGACTAACACCGGGGAGCTGTTTTTT,TRBJ2-2,TRBV5-1,.,many
CASSSSGDSPLHF,TGTGCCAGCAGCTCATCAGGGGATTCACCCCTCCACTTT,TRBJ1-6,TRBV7-9,.,once
CASSQGGSRGRTQYF,TGTGCCAGCAGCCAAGGGGGCTCCAGGGGACGGACCCAGTACTTC,TRBJ2-5,TRBV14,.,few
CASSFGGPRTGELFF,TGCGCCAGCAGCTTTGGCGGGCCCCGTACCGGGGAGCTGTTTTTT,TRBJ2-2,TRBV5-1,.,many
CASSLQVKREGPRNEQFF,TGCGCCAGCAGCCTGCAAGTAAAGCGGGAGGGCCCTCGAAATGAGCAGTTCTTC,TRBJ2-1,TRBV5-1,TRBD2,many
CASSQTGISTYEQYF,TGTGCCAGCAGCCAGACAGGGATCTCCACCTACGAGCAGTACTTC,TRBJ2-7,TRBV13,TRBD1,many
CASSRNRAQETQYF,TGTGCCAGCAGCCGTAACAGGGCTCAAGAGACCCAGTACTTC,TRBJ2-5,TRBV14,.,.
CASSNRGPRNGYTF,TGTGCCAGCAGTAACAGGGGCCCCCGGAATGGCTACACCTTC,TRBJ1-2,TRBV25-1,TRBD1,many